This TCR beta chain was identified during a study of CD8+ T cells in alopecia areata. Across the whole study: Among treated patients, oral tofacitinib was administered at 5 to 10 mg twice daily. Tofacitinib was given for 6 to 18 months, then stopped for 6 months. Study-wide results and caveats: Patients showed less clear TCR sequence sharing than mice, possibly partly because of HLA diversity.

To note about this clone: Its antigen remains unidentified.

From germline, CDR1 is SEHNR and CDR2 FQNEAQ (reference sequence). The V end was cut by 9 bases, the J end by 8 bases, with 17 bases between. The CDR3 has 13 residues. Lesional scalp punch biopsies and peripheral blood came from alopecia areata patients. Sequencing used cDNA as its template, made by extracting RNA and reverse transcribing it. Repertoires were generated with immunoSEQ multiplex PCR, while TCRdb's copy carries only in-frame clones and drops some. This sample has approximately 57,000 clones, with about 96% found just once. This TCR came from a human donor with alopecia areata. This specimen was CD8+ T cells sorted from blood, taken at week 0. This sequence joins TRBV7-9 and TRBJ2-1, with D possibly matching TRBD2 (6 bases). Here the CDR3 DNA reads TGTGCCAGTGTACGGGACTTTGGCGATGAGCAGTTCTTC. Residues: CASVRDFGDEQFF.